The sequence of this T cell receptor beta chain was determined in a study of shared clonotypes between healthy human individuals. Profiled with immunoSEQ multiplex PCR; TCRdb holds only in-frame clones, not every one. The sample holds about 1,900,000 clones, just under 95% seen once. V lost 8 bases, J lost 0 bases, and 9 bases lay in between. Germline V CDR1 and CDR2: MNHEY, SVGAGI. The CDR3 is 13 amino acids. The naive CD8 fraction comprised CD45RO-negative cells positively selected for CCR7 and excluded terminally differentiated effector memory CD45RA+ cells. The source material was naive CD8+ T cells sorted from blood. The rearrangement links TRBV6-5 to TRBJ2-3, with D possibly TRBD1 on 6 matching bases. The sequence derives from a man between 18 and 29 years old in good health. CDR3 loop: CASADSSTDTQYF. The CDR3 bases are TGTGCCAGCGCGGACAGTAGCACAGATACGCAGTATTTT.